Shown below are 13 T cell receptor beta chains from a single sample sequenced in a study of shared clonotypes between healthy human individuals. Assay: immunoSEQ multiplex PCR; the TCRdb copy retains only in-frame clones and omits some. Of 2 million to 2.5 million clones detected, under 97% appear once; the ten largest clones hold around 0.13%. The source material was naive CD4+ T cells sorted from blood. Subset meaning: CD45RA+ positively selected. Every receptor here comes from a man between 18 and 35 years old in good health.

The chain links TRBV7-9 to TRBJ2-5; 8 bases line up with TRBD1. The germline CDR1 and CDR2 sequences are SEHNR and FQNEAQ (reference sequence). The ends lost 5 bases at V and 3 bases at J; junction bases unmatched: 2. This CDR3 has 13 amino acids. CDR3 coding DNA: TGTGCCAGCAGCAAACAGGGGGAAGAGACCCAGTACTTC. It specifies CASSKQGEETQYF.

The sample holds one count of this clone. V usage is TRBV27 and J usage is TRBJ1-4, with unresolved D. Germline lookup yields CDR1 MNHEY and CDR2 SMNVEV (reference sequence). The V end was cut by 5 bases, the J end by 0 bases, with 10 bases between. The CDR3 covers 15 residues. The CDR3 region has the DNA TGTGCCAGCAGTCCCGGCAGCGCAACTAATGAAAAACTGTTTTTT. Protein: CASSPGSATNEKLFF.

This clone appeared a single time. This sequence joins TRBV6-5 and TRBJ2-1, with a tentative D call TRBD2 (6 bases). Germline-derived CDR1 and CDR2 are MNHEY and SVGAGI. This CDR3 is built from 13 residues. The V end lost 5 bases, the J end lost 10 bases, and 15 bases lay between the germline ends. CDR3 sequence reads: CASSIRGSLEQFF. The CDR3, as DNA: TGTGCCAGCAGTATACGGGGGAGCTTGGAGCAGTTCTTC.

This clone was counted a single time. The chain couples TRBV2 to TRBJ1-5; 10 nucleotides agree with TRBD1. With 2 bases clipped from V and 7 bases from J, the junction kept 5 bases outside the gene matches. CDR1 is SNHLY, CDR2 FYNNEI, per germline. CDR3 length equals 15 residues. Written as DNA, the CDR3 is TGTGCCAGCAGTGAAAGGGACAGGGGACGGCAGCCCCAGCATTTT. This sequence encodes CASSERDRGRQPQHF.

This sequence joins TRBV6-5 and TRBJ2-7; TRBD2 aligns across 8 bases. V was clipped by 5 bases and J by 3 bases; unmatched bases: 6. The CDR3 runs 14 residues. Germline CDR1 reads MNHEY; CDR2 reads SVGAGI. CDR3 nucleotide sequence: TGTGCCAGCAGTGAGCGGGGGCCGCACTACGAGCAGTACTTC. Translation gives CASSERGPHYEQYF.

The rearrangement links TRBV5-5 to TRBJ2-7; 9 bases align to TRBD2. The CDR3 has 14 amino acids. J lost 2 bases, V lost 3 bases, and 3 bases had no gene match. Looked up from germline, CDR1 is SGHKS and CDR2 is YYEKEE (reference sequence). CDR3: CASSSRLAAYEQYF. The CDR3 DNA reads as TGTGCCAGCAGCTCAAGACTAGCGGCCTACGAGCAGTACTTC.

The rearrangement uses TRBV5-1 and TRBJ1-1; the D is unclear. The V gene's germline CDR1 is SGHRS and CDR2 YFSETQ. Trimming cost V 3 bases and J 4 bases, with 10 bases left between them. The CDR3 length is 13 residues. The DNA of the CDR3 is TGCGCCAGCAGCTCTAGCTCCCCCACTGAAGCTTTCTTT. Translation: CASSSSSPTEAFF. The full variable domain, with the rest looked up from reference TRBV5-1 and TRBJ1-1, is KAGVTQTPRYLIKTRGQQVTLSCSPISGHRSVSWYQQTPGQGLQFLFEYFSETQRNKGNFPGRFSGRQFSNSRSEMNVSTLELGDSALYLCASSSSSPTEAFFGQGTRLTVV.

With regard to this clone: Distinct nucleotide sequences in the sample also encode this CDR3. The chain recombines TRBV18 with TRBJ1-1; 8 bases line up with TRBD1. The CDR3 totals 14 residues. Trimming took 2 bases from V and 1 from J; bases not matched to a gene: 0. CDR1 is KGHSH, CDR2 LQKENI, per germline. The CDR3 region has the DNA TGTGCCAGCTCACCAGGACAGGGGAACACTGAAGCTTTCTTT. This sequence encodes CASSPGQGNTEAFF.

This sequence joins TRBV5-1 and TRBJ1-3, with D hard to call. The V end lost 2 bases, the J end lost 0 bases, and 9 bases lay between the germline ends. CDR1 is SGHRS and CDR2 is YFSETQ in the germline V gene. The CDR3 extends over 15 amino acids. CDR3 DNA sequence: TGCGCCAGCAGCTTAAACCAACACTCTGGAAACACCATATATTTT. This codes for CASSLNQHSGNTIYF. Full variable domain (missing parts from reference TRBV5-1 and TRBJ1-3): KAGVTQTPRYLIKTRGQQVTLSCSPISGHRSVSWYQQTPGQGLQFLFEYFSETQRNKGNFPGRFSGRQFSNSRSEMNVSTLELGDSALYLCASSLNQHSGNTIYFGEGSWLTVV.

Details on this clone: Other nucleotide sequences from this sample produce the same CDR3. V is TRBV5-1 and J is TRBJ2-1, with 9 bases fitting TRBD2. Trimming took 0 bases from V and 6 from J; bases not matched to a gene: 4. CDR3 length: 15 amino acids. The germline V gene has CDR1 SGHRS and CDR2 YFSETQ. This CDR3 reads CASSLVAGGRNEQFF. DNA for the CDR3: TGCGCCAGCAGCTTGGTTGCGGGGGGGCGCAATGAGCAGTTCTTC.

This clone occurred once. The rearrangement links TRBV5-1 to TRBJ2-7; 8 nucleotides align to TRBD1. This CDR3 has 15 residues. Trimming at V came to 5 bases and at J to 2 bases, leaving 9 bases not matched to a gene. Germline-derived CDR1 and CDR2 are SGHRS and YFSETQ. The CDR3 nucleotides read TGCGCCAGCAGTTCCCCGGGGACAGGACCCTACGAGCAGTACTTC. Amino acid sequence: CASSSPGTGPYEQYF.

V gene TRBV7-9 combines with J gene TRBJ2-3; D gene ambiguous. Germline CDR1 reads SEHNR; CDR2 reads FQNEAQ (reference sequence). Trimming pared 3 bases from V and 0 bases from J, leaving 10 bases between. The CDR3 has 15 amino acids. For the CDR3, the DNA is TGTGCCAGCAGCTTCGACCGCTATAGCACAGATACGCAGTATTTT. Residues: CASSFDRYSTDTQYF.

A remark on this clone: In the same sample, other DNA sequences code for this CDR3. V usage is TRBV18 and J usage is TRBJ2-5; TRBD2 agrees at 9 bases. Germline values: CDR1 KGHSH, CDR2 LQKENI. The V and J ends lost 1 base and 1 base, in that order; junction bases with no gene match: 1. This CDR3 has 15 residues. CDR3 sequence reads: CASSPLSGSQETQYF. CDR3 sequence (DNA): TGTGCCAGCTCACCACTTAGCGGGAGCCAAGAGACCCAGTACTTC.